This T cell receptor (beta chain) was observed in a study of T cell changes during pregnancy in multiple sclerosis. Sequencing was performed with immunoSEQ multiplex PCR; in TCRdb, only in-frame clones are kept and a portion is missing. Counted here are some 40,000 clones, about 91% occurring once; the ten biggest clones make up over 0.45%. The length of the CDR3 is 17 residues. CDR1 and CDR2 (germline): LNHDA, SQIVND (reference sequence). The V end was cut by 5 bases, the J end by 5 bases, with 24 bases between. The sequencing used CD4+ T cells from peripheral blood mononuclear cells, collected in the third trimester of pregnancy. The chain is built from TRBV19 and TRBJ2-5; weak D call: TRBD2 (6 bases). This sequence originates from a female donor in good health, enrolled as a control in a pregnancy study. The CDR3 loop is CASSATPRGMRRETQYF. In nucleotides, the CDR3 is TGTGCCAGTAGTGCAACCCCCCGGGGGATGAGAAGGGAGACCCAGTACTTC. The entire variable domain, with the rest obtained from reference TRBV19 and TRBJ2-5, is as follows: DGGITQSPKYLFRKEGQNVTLSCEQNLNHDAMYWYRQDPGQGLRLIYYSQIVNDFQKGDIAEGYSVSREKKESFPLTVTSAQKNPTAFYLCASSATPRGMRRETQYFGPGTRLLVL.